The sequence of this T cell receptor (beta chain) was determined in a study of cytomegalovirus exposure and HLA in healthy donors (dated by TCRdb to 2016 to 2017). About the study as a whole: An earlier analysis of roughly 610 of the donors reported about 300 Gb of sequence data and around 100 million unique TCR beta sequences obtained from some 170 million T cells. Along with the approximately 600-subject first cohort, a separate validation cohort of over a hundred different subjects was used. Of the 300 to 500 genotyped donors, roughly 80% were placed in the genetic ancestry cluster associated with self-reported Caucasian donors. The number of typed donors differed by locus: about 620-640 for A, B, C, DRB1 and DQB1; approximately 520 for DQA1; 606 for DPA1; and approximately 450 for DPB1. Donor age, sex, ethnicity and CMV serostatus were compiled alongside the repertoire data. High-throughput TCR immunosequencing, statistical association of individual TCRs with disease status, and machine learning were combined to predict cytomegalovirus infection status. All discovery cohort repertoires had been generated on a single sequencing platform. The study profiled the T cell repertoires of about 640 subjects by immunosequencing and related them to cytomegalovirus serostatus. In a later analysis, previously published TCR beta repertoires from about 640 donors were re-analyzed and high-resolution HLA genotyping was added so that TCR occurrence patterns could be studied. A later genetic analysis took genome-wide SNP genotypes for about three fifths of the 666 donors and used that subset as a discovery cohort. A handful of DR-DQ haplotypes were handled as single units for association and clustering because linkage in the cohort was strong. HLA typing covered class I and class II loci at four-digit resolution. The aim of the study was to test whether cataloging public T cell receptors could identify signatures of past pathogen exposure. In the later analysis, no new phenotypic data were used to find candidate immune exposures; instead, reliance was placed on TCR beta sequences and their occurrence across donors. On average, over 200,000 unique TCR beta nucleotide sequences were sequenced per donor among some 430 genotyped donors of the cohort, with around 19% of those sequences being non-productive. To decide whether each TCR beta V gene segment behaved as functional or pseudogenic, an earlier analysis of 587 of the donors relied on high-throughput TCR beta sequencing. Approximately 300 gigabases of sequencing data and about 92 million unique TCR sequences made up an early release that covered fewer than 650 HLA-typed donors.

This clone came up once. The clone's antigen remains unknown. Base qualities are not provided; no much larger clone lies one nucleotide away. Counted from cysteine to phenylalanine, this CDR3 has 16 amino acids. Just CDR3 DNA is preserved here, 48 bases in frame from base 1. Trimming leaves V shorter by 6 bases and J shorter by 5 bases, with the junction holding 10 bases beyond the gene matches. Based on the germline V gene, the CDR1 and CDR2 sequences are MDHEN and SYDVKM. Library prep was done by the immunoSEQ multiplex PCR assay. For the multiplex PCR, a mixture combining 60 forward primers for TCR Vbeta segments and 13 reverse primers for TCR Jbeta segments was used. A multiplex PCR assay on genomic DNA amplified the CDR3 region of rearranged TCR beta genes. On the Illumina HiSeq System, the amplified TCR beta libraries were sequenced as 87-base-pair reads. On the study's bioinformatics: A later analysis tallied around 82 million unique TCR beta chains across the approximately 670 repertoires, and about 12 million of those chains were shared by two or more donors. Raw reads were error-corrected and collapsed into unique sequences with a nearest-neighbor algorithm that merged closely related sequences to remove PCR and sequencing errors. To assign V, D and J gene segments, CDR3 sequences were aligned to IMGT reference sequences. For a sequence to be retained, a match of at least six nucleotides to both a V gene segment and a J gene segment was required. A rearrangement was called productive if the CDR3 had no stop codons and remained in frame with V and J, and every other rearrangement was called non-productive. Following IMGT convention, CDR3 was defined as the stretch from the second conserved V-encoded cysteine up to the conserved J-encoded phenylalanine. In an earlier analysis of more than 550 of the donors, sequences lacking an unambiguous match to a single V gene segment were excluded. An earlier analysis of several hundred of the donors called V segments functional above 56.7% productive rearrangements and segregating when the between-donor standard deviation exceeded 5%. To diagnose cytomegalovirus status from the catalog of TCR beta chain sequences, a statistical classification framework was built. V and J gene assignment, in a later analysis, came from comparing TCR nucleotide sequences with IMGT/GENE-DB human TR gene sequences. In a later analysis, CDR3 sequences and most-parsimonious VDJ recombination scenarios were assigned using the TCRdist pipeline. A later analysis defined each TCR beta chain by its CDR3 amino acid sequence plus V-gene family, and excluded reads lacking a unique V-gene family. To address suspected cross-contamination and a sequencing artifact, a later analysis removed under 600 highly shared, low-generation-probability nucleotide sequences. A later analysis calculated a clonal expansion index for each public chain from normalized within-repertoire ranks of inferred template counts. Generation probabilities in a later analysis came from a VDJ recombination model fitted to out-of-frame rearrangements, and those results were checked against IGoR. In a later analysis, TCR-TCR, TCR-HLA and TCR-CMV co-occurrence was scored with hypergeometric tests, and a repertoire-size bias correction was applied to TCR pairs. False discovery rates were estimated in a later analysis by permuting HLA or CMV assignments 20 times. In a later analysis, co-occurring TCRs were grouped using DBSCAN, and TCRdist sequence similarity was added for clustering within HLA-allele-positive subsets. Repertoires with fewer than 30,000 or more than 120,000 public chains, plus five repertoires with anomalous nucleotide sharing, were excluded from co-occurrence clustering. TCRdb took over this immuneACCESS table, retaining in-frame rearrangements with V and J assigned. Such tables are incomplete; in checked studies, under half of the missing clones stem from an unresolved V gene, and the remainder is unexplained. V and J calls and clone size follow that table, whereas D and trimming were derived from the DNA. This sample gives roughly 120,000 clones in total; roughly 80% of them show up just once. Less than 5.5% of the sample belongs to the ten largest clones.

Results the study describes overall, beyond this receptor: Because HLA typing was missing for some donors at each locus, association tests included only the typed subset. In a later analysis, most CMV-associated TCR beta chains were found to appear HLA-restricted, with HLA associations seemingly driven largely by CMV exposure. Cytomegalovirus status was reported to be diagnosed by the classifier with high specificity and sensitivity in both the original and validation cohorts. Most TCR sequences were seen in very few donors, while some public TCRs were found in many individuals. According to a later genetic analysis, donors in an Asian-associated ancestry cluster had fewer N-insertions in productive TCRs than the approximately 700-donor mean. The presence/absence analyses assumed that sequencing depth was roughly uniform across donors, and that assumption may not be true. Because the 87-base-pair reads could not distinguish some IMGT-functional V segments, including TRBV6-2 and TRBV6-3, those segments were excluded. The sequencing pipeline was judged likely to have produced a cluster of highly shared sequence variants as a technical artifact. Assigning TCR associations to individual alleles was difficult when HLA alleles, especially DR and DQ, strongly co-occurred. In a later genetic analysis, a missense DCLRE1C variant was associated with V-gene and J-gene trimming of TCR beta chains, and the association was replicated in an independent cohort. In a later analysis, HLA-associated TCR beta chains were found to be more clonally expanded and to have lower generation probabilities than equally common non-associated chains. The study gave a list of under 200 TCR beta chains associated with cytomegalovirus. Linkage disequilibrium might explain the correlated functional status among segregating V segments, but an unknown experimental factor could not be excluded. According to the authors, the approach could potentially be generalized to other disease states and immunological phenotypes. Because counts were too low, 15 to 20 rarely observed V segments, including chromosome 9 orphons, were left out of the earlier analysis of over 550 of the donors. A further reported finding was that TCR beta sequences accurately predicted the HLA-A and HLA-B alleles for most subjects in the first cohort. This cohort had only TCR beta chains sequenced, and the lack of alpha or paired-chain data limited which features could be detected. In a later analysis, TCR association rates were found to vary across HLA loci, with the most associated TCRs seen for DRB1 alleles and the fewest for HLA-C alleles. At a false discovery rate of 0.05, a later analysis linked 15,000 to 20,000 TCR beta sequences to specific HLA alleles. In a later analysis, several top co-occurrence clusters were reported to appear linked to parvovirus B19, influenza, CMV and Epstein-Barr virus. An earlier analysis of around 600 of the donors showed that most TCR beta V segments appeared in productive rearrangements either about 87% or about 30% of the time, which broadly matched IMGT annotations. For the cohort, immune exposure information was limited to CMV serostatus. In vitro tests confirmed that a few of the cytomegalovirus-associated TCR beta chains recognize cytomegalovirus antigens.

In total, roughly 710 healthy bone marrow donors made up the cohort. Cohort members were all nominally healthy when sampled, although unrecorded immune exposures were likely present. The donor was CMV seropositive and belonged to the group of 250 to 300 seropositive cohort members. Every donor gave a peripheral blood sample, and the peripheral blood mononuclear cells from that sample were used for TCR beta sequencing. Genomic DNA was extracted from the blood cell samples with the Qiagen DNeasy Blood Extraction Kit. The sequencing sample was made of PBMCs. This TCR was recovered from a man between 50 and 59 years old in good health and CMV-seropositive. The V gene is TRBV28 and the J gene is TRBJ2-2; the central 9 bases match TRBD1. The nucleotide sequence is TGTGCCAGCAGCCTACAGGGGGCTATTCATACCGGGGAGCTGTTTTTT. Its translation is CASSLQGAIHTGELFF. Reference TRBV28 and TRBJ2-2 proteins supply the regions before and after the CDR3; the full variable domain is: DVKVTQSSRYLVKRTGEKVFLECVQDMDHENMFWYRQDPGLGLRLIYFSYDVKMKEKGDIPEGYSVSREKKERFSLILESASTNQTSMYLCASSLQGAIHTGELFFGEGSRLTVL.